This T cell receptor (beta chain) appears in the sequencing data of a study of OX40 agonist ivuxolimab in advanced cancers. About the study: At 0.01 to 10 mg/kg, ivuxolimab was administered intravenously to patients every 2 weeks.

Regarding the study as a whole: Some patients who did not respond also had low normalized T-cell clonal expansion.

Only in-frame clones appear in the TCRdb table, and some are missing; sequencing was by immunoSEQ multiplex PCR. The sample yields tens of thousands of clones, more than 85% seen once. Germline V lookup: CDR1 MNHNY, CDR2 SVGAGI (reference sequence). Trimming stripped 1 base from V and 2 bases from J, with 8 bases between. The length of the CDR3 is 15 residues. Blood draws occurred at baseline, cycle 4 day 1, and cycle 7 day 1. In the case of this clone: The antigen remains undetermined.

The chain recombines TRBV6-6 with TRBJ2-2; the D is unclear. This sequence originates from an adult with an advanced solid tumor such as melanoma, head and neck, liver or kidney cancer. This material consisted of CD4+ or CD8+ T cells sorted from blood, taken in a trial of the OX40 agonist ivuxolimab. The CDR3 is CASSYFAENTGELFF. DNA for the CDR3: TGTGCCAGCAGTTACTTTGCAGAAAACACCGGGGAGCTGTTTTTT.